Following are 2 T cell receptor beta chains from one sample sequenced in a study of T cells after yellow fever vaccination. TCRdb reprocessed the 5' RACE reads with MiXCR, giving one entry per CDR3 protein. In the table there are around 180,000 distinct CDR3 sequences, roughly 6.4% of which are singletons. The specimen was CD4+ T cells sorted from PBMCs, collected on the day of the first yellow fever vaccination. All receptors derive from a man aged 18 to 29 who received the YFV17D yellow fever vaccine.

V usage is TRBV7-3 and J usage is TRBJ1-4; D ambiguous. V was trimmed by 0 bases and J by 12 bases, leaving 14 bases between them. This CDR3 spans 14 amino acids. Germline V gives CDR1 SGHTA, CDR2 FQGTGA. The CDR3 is CASSLTSGGSELFF. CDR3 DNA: TGTGCCAGCAGCTTAACTTCGGGAGGGAGTGAACTGTTTTTT.

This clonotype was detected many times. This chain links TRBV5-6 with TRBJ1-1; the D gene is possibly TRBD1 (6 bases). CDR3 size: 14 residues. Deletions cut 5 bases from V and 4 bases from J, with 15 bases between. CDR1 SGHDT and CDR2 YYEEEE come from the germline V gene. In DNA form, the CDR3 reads TGTGCCAGCAGTACCACAGGGAGAGGCACTGAAGCTTTCTTT. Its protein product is CASSTTGRGTEAFF. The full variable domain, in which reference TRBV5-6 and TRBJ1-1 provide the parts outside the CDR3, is DAGVTQSPTHLIKTRGQQVTLRCSPKSGHDTVSWYQQALGQGPQFIFQYYEEEERQRGNFPDRFSGHQFPNYSSELNVNALLLGDSALYLCASSTTGRGTEAFFGQGTRLTVV.